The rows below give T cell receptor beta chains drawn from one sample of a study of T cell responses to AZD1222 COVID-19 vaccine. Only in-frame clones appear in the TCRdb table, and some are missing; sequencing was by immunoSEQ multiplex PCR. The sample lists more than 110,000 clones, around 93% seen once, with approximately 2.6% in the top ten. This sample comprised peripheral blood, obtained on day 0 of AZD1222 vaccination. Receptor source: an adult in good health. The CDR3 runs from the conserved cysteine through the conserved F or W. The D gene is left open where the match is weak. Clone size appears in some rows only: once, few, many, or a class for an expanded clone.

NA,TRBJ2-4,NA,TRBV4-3,TGCGCCAGCAGCCAACCGGGATTAGCCGACATTCAGTACTTC,CASSQPGLADIQYF
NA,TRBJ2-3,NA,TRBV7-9,TGTGCCAGCAGCGTTGGCACAGATACGCAGTATTTT,CASSVGTDTQYF
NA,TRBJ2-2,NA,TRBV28,TGTGCCAGCAGTGGGACAACGGACACCGGGGAGCTGTTTTTT,CASSGTTDTGELFF
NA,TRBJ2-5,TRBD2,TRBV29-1,TGCAGCGTCCCCGGACTAGCGTGGAGGAGCTGGGAGACCCAGTACTTC,CSVPGLAWRSWETQYF
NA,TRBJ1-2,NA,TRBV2,TGTGCCAGCTCTCTGATAGTGGGGCTTTATGGCTACACCTTC,CASSLIVGLYGYTF
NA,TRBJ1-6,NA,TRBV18,TGTGCCAGCTCATGGGGCCTGAATTCACCCCTCCACTTT,CASSWGLNSPLHF
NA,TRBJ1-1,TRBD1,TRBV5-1,TGCGCCAGCAGCTTGGGAAAGGGGGCTATGAACACTGAAGCTTTCTTT,CASSLGKGAMNTEAFF
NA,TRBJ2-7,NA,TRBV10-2,TGCGCCACCCTCGCTGGGCAGGGAGAATGGCTGGATCCGTACTTC,CATLAGQGEWLDPYF
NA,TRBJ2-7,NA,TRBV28,TGTGCCAGCAGTTTAACAGGAACCTACGAGCAGTACTTC,CASSLTGTYEQYF
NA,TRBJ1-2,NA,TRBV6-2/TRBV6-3,TGTGCCAGCAGCGGCTATGGCTACACCTTC,CASSGYGYTF
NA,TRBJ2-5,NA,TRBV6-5,TGTGCCAGCAGAAGGGGGGGCAGGGAGACCCAGTACTTC,CASRRGGRETQYF
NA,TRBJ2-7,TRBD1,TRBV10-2,TGCGCCAGCAGCCTTGGACAGGGTCTAAACTACGAGCAGTACTTC,CASSLGQGLNYEQYF
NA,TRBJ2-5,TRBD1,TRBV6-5,TGTGCCAGCAGCGCCGGGACAGGCTACCAAGAGACCCAGTACTTC,CASSAGTGYQETQYF
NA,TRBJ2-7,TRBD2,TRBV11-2,TGTGCCAGCAGCTTAGCTACTAGCGGGGGATACGAGCAGTACTTC,CASSLATSGGYEQYF
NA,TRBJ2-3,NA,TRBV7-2,TGTGCCAGCAGCCAGGGACATACGCAGTATTTT,CASSQGHTQYF
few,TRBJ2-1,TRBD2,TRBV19,TGTGCCAACTCCGGGACTAGCGGGAGGGAAGAGTTCTTC,CANSGTSGREEFF
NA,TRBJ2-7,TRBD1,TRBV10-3,TGTGCCATCAGGATCCGACAGGGCGGACAGTACTTC,CAIRIRQGGQYF
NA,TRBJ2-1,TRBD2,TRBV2,TGTGCCAGCAACGGACTAGCGGGGGACAATGAGCAGTTCTTC,CASNGLAGDNEQFF
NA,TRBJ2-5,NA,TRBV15,TGTGCCACCAGCAGAGATCTTGCGACAGGACAAGAGACCCAGTACTTC,CATSRDLATGQETQYF
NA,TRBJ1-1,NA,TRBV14,TGTGCCAGCAGCCAAGAATTAGGCGCTGAAGCTTTCTTT,CASSQELGAEAFF
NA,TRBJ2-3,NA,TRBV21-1,TGTGCCAGCAGCAAAGAAGGCCAAAAGGGGGCAGATACGCAGTATTTT,CASSKEGQKGADTQYF
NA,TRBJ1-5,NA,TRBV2,TGTGCCAGCAGTGAACAAAGCTATAGCAATCAGCCCCAGCATTTT,CASSEQSYSNQPQHF
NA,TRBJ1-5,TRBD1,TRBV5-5,TGTGCCAGCAGCCTGGACAGGGGAGGAGGCAATCAGCCCCAGCATTTT,CASSLDRGGGNQPQHF
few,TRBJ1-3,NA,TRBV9,TGTGCCAGCAGCGTAGGGGATTTAGCTCTGGACACCATATATTTT,CASSVGDLALDTIYF
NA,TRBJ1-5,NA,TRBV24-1,TGTGCCACCAGTGACTCCGACGCGGGCAATCAGCCCCAGCATTTT,CATSDSDAGNQPQHF
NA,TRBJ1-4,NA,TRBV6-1,TGTGCCAGCAGTGAAGACTGGGGATCGAATGAAAAACTGTTTTTT,CASSEDWGSNEKLFF
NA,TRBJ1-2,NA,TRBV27,TGTGCCAGCGGGGGGTTTAACTATGGCTACACCTTC,CASGGFNYGYTF
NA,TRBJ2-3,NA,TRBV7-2,TGTGCCAGCAGCTTTGGTCGGGCAGGGGGCACAGATACGCAGTATTTT,CASSFGRAGGTDTQYF
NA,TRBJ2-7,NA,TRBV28,TGTGCCAGCAGTTACTTAGGGGGGTTAAACGAGCAGTACTTC,CASSYLGGLNEQYF
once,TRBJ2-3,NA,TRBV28,TGTGCCAGCAGTTTCAGGGGTGGCACAGATACGCAGTATTTT,CASSFRGGTDTQYF
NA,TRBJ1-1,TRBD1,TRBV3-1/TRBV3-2,TGTGCCAGCAGCCAAGGGGACAGGGAGTCTGAAGCTTTCTTT,CASSQGDRESEAFF
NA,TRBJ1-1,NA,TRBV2,TGTGCCAGCAGTGAAAGGGGTGGAGATACTGAAGCTTTCTTT,CASSERGGDTEAFF
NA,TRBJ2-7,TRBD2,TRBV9,TGTGCCAGCAGCGTGGGGACTAGCGGGAGGGGCTCCTACGAGCAGTACTTC,CASSVGTSGRGSYEQYF
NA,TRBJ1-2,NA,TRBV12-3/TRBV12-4,TGTGCCACCAAGCCGGGAGCCTTTGCGGGCTACACCTTC,CATKPGAFAGYTF
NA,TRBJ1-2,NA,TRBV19,TGTGCCAGTGGCTTTAGGAGACACTACGGAGGCTACACCTTC,CASGFRRHYGGYTF
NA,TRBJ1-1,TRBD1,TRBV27,TGTGCCAGCGGCCGACAGGGGGGGAACACTGAAGCTTTCTTT,CASGRQGGNTEAFF
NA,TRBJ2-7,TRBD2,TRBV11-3,TGTGCCAGCAGCTCTAGCGGGACCGCCTACGAGCAGTACTTC,CASSSSGTAYEQYF
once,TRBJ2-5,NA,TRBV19,TGTGCCAGTAGTACCGCGGTGGGGTACCAAGAGACCCAGTACTTC,CASSTAVGYQETQYF
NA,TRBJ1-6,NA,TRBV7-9,TGTGCCAGCAGCCCTCCTAGTGGAAGGGGTTCACCCCTCCACTTT,CASSPPSGRGSPLHF
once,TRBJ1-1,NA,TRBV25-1,TGTGCCAGCAGTGACTTTAGAGGGAACACTGAAGCTTTCTTT,CASSDFRGNTEAFF
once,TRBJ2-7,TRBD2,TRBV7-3,TGTGCCAGCAGTCCTAGCGGGGGGGCGGTCTACGAGCAGTACTTC,CASSPSGGAVYEQYF
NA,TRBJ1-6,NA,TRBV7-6,TGTGCCAGCAGCTTAATTCTCGGCCCAAATTCACCCCTCCACTTT,CASSLILGPNSPLHF
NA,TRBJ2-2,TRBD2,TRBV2,TGTGCCAGCAGTGATAAGGCTAGCGGGGACGGGGAGCTGTTTTTT,CASSDKASGDGELFF
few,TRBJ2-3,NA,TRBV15,TGTGCCACCAGCAGAGAGGGAGGTGGGGTAGATACGCAGTATTTT,CATSREGGGVDTQYF
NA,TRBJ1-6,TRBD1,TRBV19,TGTGCCAGTACACAGGGGTGGAATTCACCCCTCCACTTT,CASTQGWNSPLHF
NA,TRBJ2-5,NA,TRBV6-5,TGTGCCAGCAGTTACTCGGGGGCATTCGGAGAGACCCAGTACTTC,CASSYSGAFGETQYF
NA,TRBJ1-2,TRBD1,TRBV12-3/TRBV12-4,TGTGCCAGCAGCGCAGACAGGGGGAGTGGCTACACCTTC,CASSADRGSGYTF
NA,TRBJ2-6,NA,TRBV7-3,TGTGCCAGCAGCTTAAACGCTGGGGCCAACGTCCTGACTTTC,CASSLNAGANVLTF
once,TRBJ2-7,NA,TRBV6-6,TGTGCCAGCCAAGCTCCGGGACGTCAAAACTCCTACGAGCAGTACTTC,CASQAPGRQNSYEQYF
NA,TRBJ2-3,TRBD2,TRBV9,TGTGCCAGCAGCGGGGGGACTAGCGGGATGCCAGATACGCAGTATTTT,CASSGGTSGMPDTQYF